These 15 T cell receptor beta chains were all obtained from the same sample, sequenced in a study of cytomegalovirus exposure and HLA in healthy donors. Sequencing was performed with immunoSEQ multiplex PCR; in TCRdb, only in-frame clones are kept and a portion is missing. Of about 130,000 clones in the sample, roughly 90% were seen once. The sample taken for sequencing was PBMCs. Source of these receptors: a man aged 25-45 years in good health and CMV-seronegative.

The CDR3 DNA reads as TGTGCCAGCTCACCCACCGGGACAGGGAGTACCGGGGAGCTGTTTTTT. Its translation: CASSPTGTGSTGELFF. The chain employs TRBV18 and TRBJ2-2; 9 nucleotides align to TRBD1. Germline V gives CDR1 KGHSH, CDR2 LQKENI. The CDR3 has 16 residues. With V trimmed by 3 bases and J by 5 bases, 7 bases remained unmatched.

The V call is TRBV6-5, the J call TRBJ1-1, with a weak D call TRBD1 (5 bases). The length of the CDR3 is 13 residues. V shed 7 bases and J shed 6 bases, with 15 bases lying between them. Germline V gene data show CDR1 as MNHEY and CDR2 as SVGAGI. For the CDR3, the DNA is TGTGCCAGCACCCCCCGGGGGAGCCCTGAAGCTTTCTTT. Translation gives CASTPRGSPEAFF.

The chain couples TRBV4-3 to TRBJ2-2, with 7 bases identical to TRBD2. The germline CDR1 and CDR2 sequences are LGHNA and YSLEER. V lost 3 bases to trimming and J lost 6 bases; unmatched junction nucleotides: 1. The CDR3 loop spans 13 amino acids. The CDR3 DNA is TGCGCCAGCAGCCACGGACTAGCCGGGGAGCTGTTTTTT. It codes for CASSHGLAGELFF.

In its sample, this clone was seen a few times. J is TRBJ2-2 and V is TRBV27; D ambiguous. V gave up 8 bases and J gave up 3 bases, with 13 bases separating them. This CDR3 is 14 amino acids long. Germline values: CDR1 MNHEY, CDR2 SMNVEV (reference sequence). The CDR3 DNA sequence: TGTGCCAGCGAAAGCAGGCCTTACACCGGGGAGCTGTTTTTT. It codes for CASESRPYTGELFF.

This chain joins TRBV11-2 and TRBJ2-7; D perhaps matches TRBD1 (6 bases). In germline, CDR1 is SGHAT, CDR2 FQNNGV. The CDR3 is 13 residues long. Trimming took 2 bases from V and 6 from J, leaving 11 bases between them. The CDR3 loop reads CASSLNRVSEQYF. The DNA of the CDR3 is TGTGCCAGCAGCTTAAACAGGGTCTCCGAGCAGTACTTC.

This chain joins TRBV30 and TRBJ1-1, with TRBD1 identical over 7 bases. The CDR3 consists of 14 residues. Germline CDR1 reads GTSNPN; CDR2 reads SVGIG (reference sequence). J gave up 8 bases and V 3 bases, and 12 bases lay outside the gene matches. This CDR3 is CAWRGQSERGEAFF. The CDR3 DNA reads TGTGCCTGGAGGGGACAGAGCGAACGGGGCGAAGCTTTCTTT.

CDR3 bases: TGTGCCTCAGGAGGGGGCGTGAAAACCGGGGAGCTGTTTTTT. It translates to CASGGGVKTGELFF. The chain joins TRBV10-3 to TRBJ2-2, with D perhaps TRBD1 (7 bases). Trimming removed 11 bases at V and 5 bases at J, with 18 bases between. Germline V gene data show CDR1 as ENHRY and CDR2 as SYGVKD. This CDR3 is 14 amino acids long.

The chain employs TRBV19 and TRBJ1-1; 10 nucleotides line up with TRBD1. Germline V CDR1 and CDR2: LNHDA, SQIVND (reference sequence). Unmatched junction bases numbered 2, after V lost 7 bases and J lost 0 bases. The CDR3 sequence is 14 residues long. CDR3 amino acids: CASTGQGLNTEAFF. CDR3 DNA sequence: TGTGCCAGTACGGGACAGGGGCTGAACACTGAAGCTTTCTTT.

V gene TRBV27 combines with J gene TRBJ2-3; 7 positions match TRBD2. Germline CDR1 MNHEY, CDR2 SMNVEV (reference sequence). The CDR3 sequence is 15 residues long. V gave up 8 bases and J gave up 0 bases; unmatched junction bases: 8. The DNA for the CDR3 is TGTGCCAGCTGCTTTCTAGCGGAAAGCACAGATACGCAGTATTTT. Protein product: CASCFLAESTDTQYF.

The CDR3: CASSPLSTSGGSGANVLTF. DNA for the CDR3: TGCGCCAGCAGCCCCCTTTCGACTAGCGGGGGGTCTGGGGCCAACGTCCTGACTTTC. V and J are TRBV4-1 and TRBJ2-6, with 13 nucleotides matching TRBD2. Germline lookup yields CDR1 MGHRA and CDR2 YSYEKL. The CDR3 has 19 residues. Trimming removed 4 bases from V and 1 base from J; junction bases left unmatched: 7.

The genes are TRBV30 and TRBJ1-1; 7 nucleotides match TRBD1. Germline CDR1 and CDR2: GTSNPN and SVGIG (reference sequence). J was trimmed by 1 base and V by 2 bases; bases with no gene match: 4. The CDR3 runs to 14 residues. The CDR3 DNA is TGTGCCTGGAGTAAGGGGGCATGGAACACTGAAGCTTTCTTT. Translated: CAWSKGAWNTEAFF.

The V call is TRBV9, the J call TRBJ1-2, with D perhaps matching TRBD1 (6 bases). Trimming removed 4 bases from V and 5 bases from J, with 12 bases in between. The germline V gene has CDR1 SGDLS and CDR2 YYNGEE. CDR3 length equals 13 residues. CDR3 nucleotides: TGTGCCAGCAGCCCCTCGGACAGATATGGCTACACCTTC. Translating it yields CASSPSDRYGYTF.

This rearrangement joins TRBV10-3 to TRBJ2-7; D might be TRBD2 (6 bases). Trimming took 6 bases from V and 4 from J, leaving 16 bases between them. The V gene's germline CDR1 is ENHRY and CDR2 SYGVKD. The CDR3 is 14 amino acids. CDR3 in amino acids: CAISKGLGGYEQYF. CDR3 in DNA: TGTGCCATCAGCAAGGGACTTGGGGGGTACGAGCAGTACTTC.

The CDR3 DNA is TGTGCCAGCAGCTCGTTCGGACAGGGGAAGACCCAGTACTTC. The encoded protein is CASSSFGQGKTQYF. The genes are TRBV5-6 and TRBJ2-5; 9 bases are a match to TRBD1. Germline V gene sequence: CDR1 SGHDT, CDR2 YYEEEE. The CDR3 has 14 amino acids. V dropped 3 bases and J dropped 6; count of bases not matched to a gene: 6.

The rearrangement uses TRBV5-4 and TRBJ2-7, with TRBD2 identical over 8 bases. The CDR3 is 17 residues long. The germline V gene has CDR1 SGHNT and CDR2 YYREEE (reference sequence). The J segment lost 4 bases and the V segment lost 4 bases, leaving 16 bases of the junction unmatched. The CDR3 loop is CASSVRMGLGSTYEQYF. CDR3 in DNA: TGTGCCAGCAGCGTCCGCATGGGACTAGGAAGTACATACGAGCAGTACTTC.